The 12 T cell receptor beta chains below all came from one sample that was sequenced in a study of blood T cell repertoires in COVID-19. Clones were sequenced by immunoSEQ multiplex PCR, and TCRdb holds only the in-frame ones, with some missing. This sample has about 160,000 clones, with approximately 88% found just once. Sequences were obtained from peripheral blood. The receptors derive from a woman aged 55-69 years who had recovered from COVID-19.

V is TRBV5-8 and J is TRBJ1-5; TRBD1 agrees at 7 bases. Germline values: CDR1 SGHTS, CDR2 YDEGEE. J lost 1 base, V lost 6 bases, and 4 bases had no gene match. This CDR3 contains 14 residues. The CDR3 DNA is TGTGCCAGCACAATACAGGGGAGCAATCAGCCCCAGCATTTT. The encoded protein is CASTIQGSNQPQHF.

The chain is built from TRBV28 and TRBJ1-2; 7 bases match TRBD1. Germline CDR1 reads MDHEN; CDR2 reads SYDVKM. This CDR3 contains 14 residues. V shed 3 bases and J 5 bases; nucleotides not matched to a gene: 6. The CDR3 DNA sequence: TGTGCCAGCAGTTTCCAGGGGGTGGTTTATGGCTACACCTTC. Residues: CASSFQGVVYGYTF.

This clone was counted a single time. The rearrangement uses TRBV7-9 and TRBJ1-1; 7 bases line up with TRBD1. Germline values: CDR1 SEHNR, CDR2 FQNEAQ (reference sequence). V lost 5 bases to trimming and J lost 9 bases; unmatched junction nucleotides: 12. This CDR3 comprises 14 residues. The CDR3 DNA follows: TGTGCCAGCAGCCGACAGGGCGGCGGCGGGAAAGCTTTCTTT. It specifies CASSRQGGGGKAFF.

The rearrangement links TRBV5-1 to TRBJ1-1; maybe TRBD1 (6 bases). The germline gives CDR1 SGHRS, CDR2 YFSETQ. CDR3 length: 15 residues. The V and J ends lost 2 bases and 4 bases respectively, with 15 bases between them. As DNA, the CDR3 is TGCGCCAGCAGCTTACAGGGAGACGTTGGCACTGAAGCTTTCTTT. As protein: CASSLQGDVGTEAFF.

The rearrangement joins TRBV5-4 to TRBJ2-2; 14 positions agree with TRBD2. V dropped 2 bases and J dropped 4; count of bases not matched to a gene: 4. Germline V gives CDR1 SGHNT, CDR2 YYREEE (reference sequence). This CDR3 is 17 amino acids long. CDR3 DNA: TGTGCCAGCAGCTTAGGACTAGCGGGGGGAGGCACCGGGGAGCTGTTTTTT. It yields the protein CASSLGLAGGGTGELFF.

The rearrangement uses TRBV11-3 and TRBJ2-1; D gene ambiguous. Germline V lookup: CDR1 SGHNT, CDR2 YENEEA. Trimming pared 1 base from V and 4 bases from J, leaving 5 bases between. The length of the CDR3 is 13 residues. The CDR3 is CASSLGTYNEQFF. CDR3 in DNA: TGTGCCAGCAGCTTAGGTACATACAATGAGCAGTTCTTC.

This clone was found a few times. The chain carries TRBV2 and TRBJ2-5, with 7 bases aligning to TRBD1. Looked up from germline, CDR1 is SNHLY and CDR2 is FYNNEI. Unmatched junction bases numbered 7, after V lost 4 bases and J lost 2 bases. The CDR3 has 15 residues. CDR3: CASSGGQSIQETQYF. CDR3 DNA: TGTGCCAGCAGTGGGGGACAGTCAATACAAGAGACCCAGTACTTC.

This sequence joins TRBV10-2 and TRBJ1-2; D gene ambiguous. Looked up from germline, CDR1 is WSHSY and CDR2 is SAAADI. The CDR3 extends over 15 amino acids. V lost 5 bases to trimming and J lost 0 bases, with 13 bases between them. The CDR3 DNA sequence: TGCGCCAGCAGTCCCCCCGACACAGCTAACTATGGCTACACCTTC. This gives the protein CASSPPDTANYGYTF.

The chain couples TRBV11-2 to TRBJ2-1; TRBD2 matches at 9 bases. This CDR3 contains 17 residues. Germline CDR1 SGHAT, CDR2 FQNNGV. Trimming at V came to 0 bases and at J to 2 bases, leaving 5 bases not matched to a gene. CDR3 sequence (DNA): TGTGCCAGCAGCTTAGAGTTAAGACTAGCGGCCTACAATGAGCAGTTCTTC. Amino acids: CASSLELRLAAYNEQFF. Looking up the rest from reference TRBV11-2 and TRBJ2-1 gives the full variable domain: EAGVAQSPRYKIIEKRQSVAFWCNPISGHATLYWYQQILGQGPKLLIQFQNNGVVDDSQLPKDRFSAERLKGVDSTLKIQPAKLEDSAVYLCASSLELRLAAYNEQFFGPGTRLTVL.

The chain combines TRBV19 with TRBJ1-6, with TRBD1 matching 8 bases. Trimming removed 5 bases from V and 6 bases from J; junction bases left unmatched: 9. This CDR3 spans 16 amino acids. CDR1 is LNHDA, CDR2 SQIVND, per germline (reference sequence). For the CDR3, the DNA is TGTGCCAGTAGTCTAGGGGACAGGCCCATTAATTCACCCCTCCACTTT. This sequence encodes CASSLGDRPINSPLHF.

Regarding this clone: The sample contains more than one DNA sequence encoding this CDR3. The rearrangement joins TRBV18 to TRBJ2-1; D possibly corresponds to TRBD2 (6 bases). The V end lost 0 bases, the J end lost 1 base, and 10 bases lay between the germline ends. Germline values: CDR1 KGHSH, CDR2 LQKENI. The CDR3 length is 16 residues. CDR3: CASSPPGGSSYNEQFF. The CDR3 DNA follows: TGTGCCAGCTCACCACCGGGGGGTTCTTCCTACAATGAGCAGTTCTTC.

The chain links TRBV7-9 to TRBJ2-1; 11 bases line up with TRBD1. The junction had 6 bases not matched to a gene; V was cut back by 5 bases and J by 6 bases. Germline lookup yields CDR1 SEHNR and CDR2 FQNEAQ (reference sequence). CDR3 size: 15 residues. The CDR3 loop reads CASSPGQGGVNEQFF. In nucleotides, the CDR3 is TGTGCCAGCAGCCCGGGACAGGGGGGCGTCAATGAGCAGTTCTTC.